The 15 T cell receptor beta chains below come from one sample, sequenced in a study of T cell responses to AZD1222 COVID-19 vaccine. Libraries were prepared by immunoSEQ multiplex PCR; TCRdb keeps only in-frame clonotypes and omits some of them. Of under 150,000 clones in the sample, about 90% were seen once. Sequencing used peripheral blood, obtained on day 0 of MenACWY control vaccination. The source of these receptors is an adult in good health.

Turning to this clone: The junction differs from germline at one of its ends, possibly a read error. The rearrangement links TRBV18 to TRBJ2-7, with D perhaps assigned TRBD1 or TRBD2 (7 bases each). This CDR3 has 14 residues. CDR1 KGHSH and CDR2 LQKENI come from the germline V gene. CDR3 nucleotides: TGTGCCAGCTCCCCACCAGGGGGGGCCTACGAGCAGTACTTC. This codes for CASSPPGGAYEQYF.

The rearrangement uses TRBV10-3 and TRBJ1-1; TRBD1 matches 7 bases. This CDR3 spans 15 amino acids. CDR1 is ENHRY, CDR2 SYGVKD, per germline. V lost 4 bases, J lost 0 bases, and 5 bases stayed unmatched. CDR3 sequence: CAISGAGQMNTEAFF. The CDR3 DNA reads TGTGCCATCAGTGGGGCGGGACAGATGAACACTGAAGCTTTCTTT.

A single count supports this clone. The gene calls are TRBV10-2 and TRBJ2-5; 12 positions match TRBD2. Germline V gene lookup returns CDR1 WSHSY and CDR2 SAAADI. This CDR3 spans 14 amino acids. The J segment lost 5 bases and the V segment lost 7 bases, leaving 5 bases of the junction unmatched. CDR3 amino acids: CASKTSGSLETQYF. The CDR3 nucleotides read TGCGCCAGCAAGACTAGCGGGAGTCTGGAGACCCAGTACTTC.

This chain links TRBV11-2 with TRBJ1-6; D unclear. The V end was cut by 5 bases, the J end by 9 bases, with 8 bases between. The CDR3 contains 12 residues. Germline V gene lookup returns CDR1 SGHAT and CDR2 FQNNGV. The CDR3 region is CASSGLGSPLHF. In DNA, the CDR3 is TGTGCCAGCAGCGGCTTAGGTTCACCCCTCCACTTT.

This chain joins TRBV11-2 and TRBJ2-1; D remains unclear. Germline V gene lookup returns CDR1 SGHAT and CDR2 FQNNGV. The ends were cut back, 4 bases at V and 9 bases at J, with 16 bases in the middle. The CDR3 loop spans 14 amino acids. The CDR3 loop is CASSSDGSGVEQFF. CDR3 in DNA: TGTGCCAGCAGCTCAGATGGTTCTGGTGTTGAGCAGTTCTTC.

V and J are TRBV6-5 and TRBJ1-5; the D is unclear. The CDR3 is made up of 14 amino acids. The V end lost 6 bases, the J end lost 3 bases, and 12 bases lay between the germline ends. Per the germline V gene, CDR1 is MNHEY and CDR2 is SVGAGI. CDR3 protein: CASRKLPPNQPQHF. Here the CDR3 DNA reads TGTGCCAGCAGAAAATTGCCCCCCAATCAGCCCCAGCATTTT.

The chain links TRBV6-5 to TRBJ2-7; possible D gene TRBD2, 6 bases. Germline V gene lookup returns CDR1 MNHEY and CDR2 SVGAGI. V lost 5 bases and J 7 bases, leaving 18 bases between the germline ends. The CDR3 is made up of 14 amino acids. The CDR3 bases are TGTGCCAGCAGTCCTTCCGGGAGCCTACCGGAGCAGTACTTC. It is translated as CASSPSGSLPEQYF.

The J gene is TRBJ1-2, the V gene TRBV6-1, with 7 bases aligning to TRBD1. The germline V gene has CDR1 MNHNS and CDR2 SASEGT. V trimming: 2 bases; J trimming: 4 bases; junction bases outside the gene matches: 10. There are 16 residues in the CDR3. As DNA, the CDR3 is TGTGCCAGCAGTGAATCGGGTAGGGACAGATCCTATGGCTACACCTTC. It yields the protein CASSESGRDRSYGYTF.

The rearrangement joins TRBV5-4 to TRBJ2-1; perhaps TRBD2 as D (5 bases). Trimming cost V 0 bases and J 1 base, with 8 bases left between them. CDR3 length equals 15 residues. Germline loops: CDR1 SGHNT, CDR2 YYREEE (reference sequence). The CDR3: CASSLDSVSYNEQFF. Here the CDR3 DNA reads TGTGCCAGCAGCTTGGATAGCGTTTCCTACAATGAGCAGTTCTTC.

The CDR3 spells CASSAPGIGGYGYTF. The CDR3 bases are TGTGCCAGCAGCGCACCCGGGATTGGAGGTTATGGCTACACCTTC. The J gene is TRBJ1-2, the V gene TRBV7-9; D call uncertain. The CDR3 is 15 residues long. In germline, CDR1 is SEHNR, CDR2 FQNEAQ (reference sequence). V dropped 5 bases and J dropped 5 bases, with 18 bases sitting between them.

CDR3 residues: CASSPDRISGANVLTF. The CDR3 DNA sequence: TGTGCCAGCTCACCCGACAGGATCTCTGGGGCCAACGTCCTGACTTTC. The chain recombines TRBV18 with TRBJ2-6, with D maybe TRBD1 (6 bases). V lost 3 bases and J lost 0, with 9 bases in between. The CDR3 spans 16 residues. The germline gives CDR1 KGHSH, CDR2 LQKENI.

The CDR3 coding sequence is TGTGCCAGCAGAATACGGGACAGGGGGTATGGCTACACCTTC. Translated: CASRIRDRGYGYTF. The chain joins TRBV6-6 to TRBJ1-2; 11 bases are a match to TRBD1. CDR3 size: 14 residues. The germline gives CDR1 MNHNY, CDR2 SVGAGI (reference sequence). Losses at the gene ends were 6 bases for V and 5 bases for J; bases not matched to a gene: 5.

The rearrangement joins TRBV10-1 to TRBJ1-1, with 10 bases lining up with TRBD1. From germline, CDR1 is WNHNN and CDR2 SYGVQD (reference sequence). The length of the CDR3 is 13 residues. V gave up 8 bases and J gave up 7 bases; unmatched junction bases: 7. Here the CDR3 reads CASQAGQGFEAFF. DNA for the CDR3: TGCGCCAGCCAGGCGGGACAGGGGTTTGAAGCTTTCTTT.

This chain links TRBV18 with TRBJ1-3, with D tentatively TRBD1 (6 bases). CDR1 and CDR2 from the germline V gene are KGHSH and LQKENI. This CDR3 comprises 12 residues. Trimming left V 5 bases short and J 8 bases short, with 10 bases between. The DNA of the CDR3 is TGTGCCAGCTCATCGGACAGCCACACCATATATTTT. Protein: CASSSDSHTIYF.

The V call is TRBV5-1, the J call TRBJ2-3; 16 nucleotides align to TRBD2. The CDR3 is 19 residues long. After removal of 3 bases from V and 3 bases from J, the junction contained 10 bases not matched to a gene. Germline lookup yields CDR1 SGHRS and CDR2 YFSETQ. The CDR3 DNA follows: TGCGCCAGCAGCTCGCAACCGGGACTAGCGGGAGGGCGAACAGATACGCAGTATTTT. Protein: CASSSQPGLAGGRTDTQYF.